Described below is a single T cell receptor (beta chain) sequence and its context. This entry comes from a study of blood T cell repertoires in COVID-19. On the study more broadly: The cDNA or gDNA used as material had been derived from T cells, B-cell-depleted T cells, or PBMCs.

This CDR3 region has 12 residues. V was cut by 7 bases and J by 2 bases, with 10 bases left in between. Germline V gene lookup returns CDR1 GTSNPN and CDR2 SVGIG (reference sequence). The method was immunoSEQ multiplex PCR; TCRdb's version includes in-frame clones alone and lacks a portion of them. The sample shows approximately 300,000 clones, approximately 86% of them seen only once. Specimen: peripheral blood. This clonotype originated in a woman between 45 and 65 years old who had recovered from COVID-19. V usage is TRBV30 and J usage is TRBJ2-3; D remains unclear. The CDR3 sequence is CALADVTDTQYF. DNA for the CDR3: TGTGCCTTAGCAGACGTCACAGATACGCAGTATTTT.